The rows below give T cell receptor beta chains drawn from one sample of a study of shared clonotypes between healthy human individuals. Clones were read by immunoSEQ multiplex PCR, and TCRdb kept only the in-frame ones, dropping some. The data show 1,400,000 or so clones, 98% seen once. The sequenced sample was naive CD4+ T cells sorted from blood. These receptor sequences come from a man aged 25-45 years in good health. Each CDR3 is given with its conserved first and last residue. D genes are given only for firm matches. Clone size, where shown, is once, few, many, or a class for clones that have expanded.

j_call,d_call,clone_size,v_call,cdr3_aa,cdr3_nt
TRBJ2-1,TRBD2,once,TRBV10-3,CAISEREGHNEQFF,TGTGCCATCAGTGAGCGGGAGGGCCACAATGAGCAGTTCTTC
TRBJ2-2,NA,NA,TRBV5-6,CASSLGSGELFF,TGTGCCAGCAGCTTGGGCTCGGGGGAGCTGTTTTTT
TRBJ2-3,NA,NA,TRBV11-2,CASSLDWSTDTQYF,TGTGCCAGCAGCTTAGACTGGTCAACAGATACGCAGTATTTT
TRBJ2-1,NA,NA,TRBV5-4,CASSIGGNNEQFF,TGTGCCAGCAGCATCGGGGGAAACAATGAGCAGTTCTTC
TRBJ2-2,NA,NA,TRBV6-1,CASSPLGGDTGELFF,TGTGCCAGCAGTCCGTTGGGTGGGGACACCGGGGAGCTGTTTTTT
TRBJ1-1,NA,once,TRBV5-5,CASSLQAVFGAEAFF,TGTGCCAGCAGCTTACAGGCGGTGTTTGGAGCTGAAGCTTTCTTT
TRBJ2-2,NA,NA,TRBV11-3,CASSQEAATGELFF,TGTGCCAGCAGCCAAGAGGCAGCCACCGGGGAGCTGTTTTTT
TRBJ2-5,TRBD2,NA,TRBV2,CASIAGVQETQYF,TGTGCCAGCATTGCGGGAGTTCAAGAGACCCAGTACTTC
TRBJ2-5,NA,NA,TRBV5-1,CASSLVGTETQYF,TGCGCCAGCAGCTTGGTAGGGACCGAGACCCAGTACTTC
TRBJ2-1,TRBD2,NA,TRBV28,CASRLADYNEQFF,TGTGCCAGCCGACTAGCGGATTACAATGAGCAGTTCTTC
TRBJ2-2,NA,NA,TRBV5-1,CASSLGLGTGELFF,TGCGCCAGCAGCTTGGGACTAGGCACCGGGGAGCTGTTTTTT
TRBJ1-2,TRBD1,NA,TRBV2,CASQDRRYGYTF,TGTGCCAGCCAGGACAGGAGGTATGGCTACACCTTC
TRBJ1-1,TRBD1,NA,TRBV2,CASSVGQVTLEAFF,TGTGCCAGCAGCGTGGGACAGGTTACCCTTGAAGCTTTCTTT
TRBJ2-3,TRBD1,NA,TRBV19,CASSIAPPGQGQDTQYF,TGTGCCAGTAGTATAGCCCCACCGGGACAGGGTCAAGATACGCAGTATTTT
TRBJ1-5,NA,NA,TRBV7-9,CASSQDDQPQHF,TGTGCCAGCAGCCAGGACGATCAGCCCCAGCATTTT
TRBJ2-2,NA,once,TRBV7-3,CASRRAINTGELFF,TGTGCCAGCAGACGGGCCATCAACACCGGGGAGCTGTTTTTT
TRBJ2-3,TRBD2,NA,TRBV5-1,CASSLETMAGGRGDTQYF,TGCGCCAGCAGCTTGGAAACGATGGCGGGAGGAAGGGGAGATACGCAGTATTTT
TRBJ2-1,TRBD1,NA,TRBV12-5,CASGPGTVGYEQFF,TGTGCTAGTGGTCCCGGGACAGTGGGTTATGAGCAGTTCTTC
TRBJ2-1,TRBD2,NA,TRBV18,CASSPKTSGSQGNEQFF,TGTGCCAGCTCGCCGAAGACTAGCGGGAGTCAGGGCAATGAGCAGTTCTTC
TRBJ1-2,NA,NA,TRBV27,CASCGGDYF,TGTGCCAGCTGTGGGGGCGACTACTTC
TRBJ1-4,TRBD1,NA,TRBV2,CASSPGDRVNEKLFF,TGTGCCAGCAGCCCAGGGGACAGGGTTAATGAAAAACTGTTTTTT
TRBJ1-5,NA,NA,TRBV28,CASPPGRARGNQPQHF,TGTGCCAGTCCACCGGGCAGGGCCCGGGGCAATCAGCCCCAGCATTTT
TRBJ2-7,TRBD1,NA,TRBV19,CASSSRQGRDEQYF,TGTGCCAGTAGTTCCCGACAGGGAAGGGACGAGCAGTACTTC
TRBJ2-1,NA,NA,TRBV14,CASSQLLGSSYNEQFF,TGTGCCAGCAGCCAACTACTAGGCAGCTCCTACAATGAGCAGTTCTTC
TRBJ2-2,NA,NA,TRBV6-1,CASMRDPNTGELFF,TGTGCCAGCATGCGGGACCCGAACACCGGGGAGCTGTTTTTT
TRBJ2-1,TRBD2,NA,TRBV11-3,CASSLGNIAGGAYNEQFF,TGTGCCAGCAGCTTAGGCAATATAGCGGGAGGGGCCTACAATGAGCAGTTCTTC
TRBJ1-1,NA,NA,TRBV9,CASSVGLIGGNTEAFF,TGTGCCAGCAGCGTAGGCCTAATAGGGGGGAACACTGAAGCTTTCTTT
TRBJ2-3,TRBD2,NA,TRBV5-1,CASSFEAGGPGAQYF,TGCGCCAGCAGCTTTGAAGCGGGAGGGCCGGGGGCGCAGTATTTT
TRBJ1-4,NA,NA,TRBV5-1,CASSPGTSNEKLFF,TGCGCCAGCAGCCCCGGGACAAGTAATGAAAAACTGTTTTTT
TRBJ1-4,NA,NA,TRBV2,CASSEFPRQSNEKLFF,TGTGCCAGCAGTGAATTTCCCCGACAGAGTAATGAAAAACTGTTTTTT